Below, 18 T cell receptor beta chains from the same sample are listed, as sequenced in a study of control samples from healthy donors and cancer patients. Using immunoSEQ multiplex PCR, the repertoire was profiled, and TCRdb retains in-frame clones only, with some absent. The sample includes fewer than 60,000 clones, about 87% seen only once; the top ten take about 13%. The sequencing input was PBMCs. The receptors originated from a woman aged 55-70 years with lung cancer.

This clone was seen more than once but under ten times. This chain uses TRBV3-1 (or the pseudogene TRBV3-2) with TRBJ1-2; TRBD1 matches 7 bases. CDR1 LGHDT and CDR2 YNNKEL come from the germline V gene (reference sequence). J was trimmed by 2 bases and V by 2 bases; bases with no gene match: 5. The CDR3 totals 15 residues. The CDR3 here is CASSQPGQRNYGYTF. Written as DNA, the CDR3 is TGTGCCAGCAGCCAACCGGGACAGAGGAACTATGGCTACACCTTC.

CDR3 in amino acids: CASSLARAETQYF. DNA for the CDR3: TGTGCCAGCAGTTTAGCTAGGGCAGAGACCCAGTACTTC. V gene TRBV12-3 or TRBV12-4 combines with J gene TRBJ2-5; D not resolved. CDR3 length: 13 amino acids. Trimming removed 0 bases at V and 4 bases at J, with 6 bases between.

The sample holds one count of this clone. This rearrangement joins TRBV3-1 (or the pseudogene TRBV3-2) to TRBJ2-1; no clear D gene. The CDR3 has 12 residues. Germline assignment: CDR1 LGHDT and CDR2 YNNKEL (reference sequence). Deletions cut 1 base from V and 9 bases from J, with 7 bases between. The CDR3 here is CASSQGNIEQFF. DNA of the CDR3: TGTGCCAGCAGCCAAGGCAACATTGAGCAGTTCTTC.

CDR3 DNA sequence: TGTGCCAGCAGCGACGGGGGGGCCATTATCAGAGATACGCAGTATTTT. It yields the protein CASSDGGAIIRDTQYF. The chain combines TRBV3-1 (or the pseudogene TRBV3-2) with TRBJ2-3; 8 nucleotides align to TRBD2. CDR1 and CDR2 from the germline V gene are LGHDT and YNNKEL (reference sequence). The length of the CDR3 is 16 residues. The junction had 12 bases not matched to a gene; V was cut back by 5 bases and J by 5 bases.

The DNA of the CDR3 is TGTGCCAGCTCACTAGGGACAGGGGATGAGCAGTTCTTC. Encoded protein: CASSLGTGDEQFF. The gene calls are TRBV18 and TRBJ2-1, with 10 positions matching TRBD1. The CDR3 length is 13 residues. V shed 4 bases and J 8 bases; nucleotides not matched to a gene: 2. Looked up from germline, CDR1 is KGHSH and CDR2 is LQKENI.

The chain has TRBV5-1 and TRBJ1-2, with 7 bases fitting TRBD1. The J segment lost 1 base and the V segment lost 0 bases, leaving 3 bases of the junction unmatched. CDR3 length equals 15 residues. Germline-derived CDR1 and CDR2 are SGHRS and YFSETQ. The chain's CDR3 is CASSLGDRDNYGYTF. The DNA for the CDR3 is TGCGCCAGCAGCTTGGGTGACAGGGATAACTATGGCTACACCTTC.

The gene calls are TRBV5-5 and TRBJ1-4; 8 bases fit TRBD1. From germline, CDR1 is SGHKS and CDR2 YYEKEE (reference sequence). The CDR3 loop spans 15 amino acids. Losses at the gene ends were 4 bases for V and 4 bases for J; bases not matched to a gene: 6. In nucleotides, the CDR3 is TGTGCCAGCAGCGGGGGGACAGGCCTTAATGAAAAACTGTTTTTT. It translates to CASSGGTGLNEKLFF.

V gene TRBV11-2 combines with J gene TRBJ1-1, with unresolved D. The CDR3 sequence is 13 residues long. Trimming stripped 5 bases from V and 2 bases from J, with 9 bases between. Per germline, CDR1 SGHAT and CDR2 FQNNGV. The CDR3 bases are TGTGCCAGCAGCCCCCTCATTAACACTGAAGCTTTCTTT. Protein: CASSPLINTEAFF.

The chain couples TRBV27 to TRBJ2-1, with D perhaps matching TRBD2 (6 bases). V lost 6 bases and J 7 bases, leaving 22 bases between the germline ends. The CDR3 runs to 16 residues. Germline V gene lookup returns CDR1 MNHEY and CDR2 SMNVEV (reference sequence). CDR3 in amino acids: CASSLISGGRSNEQFF. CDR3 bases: TGTGCCAGCAGCCTTATCTCAGGAGGGCGTAGTAATGAGCAGTTCTTC.

CDR3 coding DNA: TGCGCCAGCAGCTTGGAGGCGGCCGGGAGCTCCTACAATGAGCAGTTCTTC. Its translation is CASSLEAAGSSYNEQFF. The chain couples TRBV5-1 to TRBJ2-1; tentatively, D is TRBD2 (6 bases). The germline V and J ends were trimmed by 0 bases and 0 bases, with 13 bases remaining between them. CDR3 length equals 17 residues. CDR1 and CDR2 from the germline V gene are SGHRS and YFSETQ.

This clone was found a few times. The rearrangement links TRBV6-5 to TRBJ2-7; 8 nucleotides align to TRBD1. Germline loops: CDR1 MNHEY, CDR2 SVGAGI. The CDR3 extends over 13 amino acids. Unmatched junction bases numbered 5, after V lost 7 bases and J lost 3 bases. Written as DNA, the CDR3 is TGTGCCAGCACCGCGACAGGGGTCTACGAGCAGTACTTC. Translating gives CASTATGVYEQYF.

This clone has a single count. The CDR3 loop is CASSLTSGKETQYF. CDR3 nucleotide sequence: TGCGCCAGCAGCTTGACTAGCGGCAAAGAGACCCAGTACTTC. The chain carries TRBV5-1 and TRBJ2-5; 8 bases are shared with TRBD2. The CDR3 is 14 residues long. J was trimmed by 3 bases and V by 1 base; bases with no gene match: 2. Looked up from germline, CDR1 is SGHRS and CDR2 is YFSETQ.

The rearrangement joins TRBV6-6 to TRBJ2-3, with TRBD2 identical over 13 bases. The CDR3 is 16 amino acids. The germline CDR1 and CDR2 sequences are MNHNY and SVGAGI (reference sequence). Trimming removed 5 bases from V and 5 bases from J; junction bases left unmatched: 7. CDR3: CASSATSGGGKDTQYF. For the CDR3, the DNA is TGTGCCAGCAGTGCCACTAGCGGGGGGGGAAAAGATACGCAGTATTTT.

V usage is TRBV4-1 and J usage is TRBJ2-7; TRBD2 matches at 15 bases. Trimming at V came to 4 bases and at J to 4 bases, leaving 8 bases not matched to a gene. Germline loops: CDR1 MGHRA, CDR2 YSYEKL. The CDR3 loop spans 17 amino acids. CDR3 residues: CASSLGTSGRPGYEQYF. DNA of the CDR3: TGCGCCAGCAGCCTCGGGACTAGCGGGAGGCCGGGTTACGAGCAGTACTTC.

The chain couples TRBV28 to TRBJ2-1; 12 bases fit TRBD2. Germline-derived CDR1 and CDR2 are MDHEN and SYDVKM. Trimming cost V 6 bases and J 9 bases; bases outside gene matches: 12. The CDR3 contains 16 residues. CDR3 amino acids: CASRGTSGRRVSEQFF. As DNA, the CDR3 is TGTGCCAGCAGGGGAACTAGCGGGAGGAGGGTTAGTGAGCAGTTCTTC.

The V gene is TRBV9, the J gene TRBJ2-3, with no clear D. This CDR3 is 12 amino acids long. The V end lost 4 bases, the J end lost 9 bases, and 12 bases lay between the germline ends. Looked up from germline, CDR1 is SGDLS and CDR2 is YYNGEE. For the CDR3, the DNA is TGTGCCAGCAGCCCCCAGTTAGGCACGCAGTATTTT. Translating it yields CASSPQLGTQYF. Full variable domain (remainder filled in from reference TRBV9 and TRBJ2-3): DSGVTQTPKHLITATGQRVTLRCSPRSGDLSVYWYQQSLDQGLQFLIQYYNGEERAKGNILERFSAQQFPDLHSELNLSSLELGDSALYFCASSPQLGTQYFGPGTRLTVL.

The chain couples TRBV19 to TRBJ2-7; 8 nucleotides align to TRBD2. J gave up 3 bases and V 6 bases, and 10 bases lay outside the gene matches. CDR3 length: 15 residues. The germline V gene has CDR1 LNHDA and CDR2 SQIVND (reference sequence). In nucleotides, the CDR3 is TGTGCCAGTAGATCGGGGGGGGGCCCGAGCTACGAGCAGTACTTC. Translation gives CASRSGGGPSYEQYF.

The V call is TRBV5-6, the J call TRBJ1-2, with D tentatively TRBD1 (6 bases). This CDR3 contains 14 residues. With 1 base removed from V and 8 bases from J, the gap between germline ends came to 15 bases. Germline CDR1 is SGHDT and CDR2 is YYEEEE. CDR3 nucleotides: TGTGCCAGCAGCTTGACAGGGCTGGTAGGGGGCTACACCTTC. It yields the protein CASSLTGLVGGYTF.